These 16 T cell receptor beta chains share one sample of origin, sequenced in a study of T cell responses to AZD1222 COVID-19 vaccine. This table comes from immunoSEQ multiplex PCR, and its TCRdb copy is limited to in-frame clones, with some not included. The sample includes tens of thousands of clones, around 91% of them seen just once. Sequenced here: peripheral blood, sampled on day 0 of AZD1222 vaccination. These TCRs come from an adult in good health.

This chain connects TRBV5-1 to TRBJ2-5; the match to TRBD2 covers 8 bases. CDR1 and CDR2 (germline): SGHRS, YFSETQ. CDR3 size: 14 residues. The V and J ends lost 0 bases and 4 bases, in that order; junction bases with no gene match: 2. CDR3 sequence reads: CASSLVLAGETQYF. CDR3 in DNA: TGCGCCAGCAGCTTGGTTCTAGCGGGAGAGACCCAGTACTTC.

The rearrangement uses TRBV6-2 or TRBV6-3 and TRBJ1-5; D is unclear. This CDR3 is built from 13 residues. Germline V gives CDR1 MNHEY, CDR2 SVGEGT. Deletions cut 5 bases from V and 9 bases from J, with 14 bases between. The CDR3 spells CASSNLLVGPQHF. The DNA of the CDR3 is TGTGCCAGCAGTAACCTTCTTGTGGGGCCCCAGCATTTT.

The genes are TRBV7-3 and TRBJ2-2, with D perhaps assigned TRBD1 or TRBD2 (6 bases each). Germline CDR1 and CDR2: SGHTA and FQGTGA. V lost 3 bases to trimming and J lost 5 bases, with 13 bases between them. This CDR3 spans 15 amino acids. The CDR3 sequence: CASSFSGGGTGELFF. In DNA, the CDR3 is TGTGCCAGCAGCTTCAGCGGAGGGGGAACCGGGGAGCTGTTTTTT.

This clone was observed once. This chain joins TRBV6-5 and TRBJ2-5, with no clear D. The V end lost 0 bases, the J end lost 3 bases, and 11 bases lay between the germline ends. This CDR3 is 15 amino acids long. The germline V gene encodes CDR1 MNHEY and CDR2 SVGAGI. In DNA form, the CDR3 reads TGTGCCAGCAGTTACTCGAAGGCAGTGGAAGAGACCCAGTACTTC. Translated, it gives CASSYSKAVEETQYF.

The V gene is TRBV6-1, the J gene TRBJ1-6; 8 bases are shared with TRBD1. CDR3 length: 18 amino acids. The V gene end was trimmed by 4 bases and the J gene end by 3 bases; junction bases not matched to a gene: 11. Germline loops: CDR1 MNHNS, CDR2 SASEGT. CDR3 sequence reads: CASSAKSDRVLYNSPLHF. CDR3 bases: TGTGCCAGCAGTGCTAAATCGGACAGGGTCCTCTATAATTCACCCCTCCACTTT.

This chain uses TRBV6-5 with TRBJ1-4, with 8 bases identical to TRBD1. CDR3 length equals 14 residues. The germline CDR1 and CDR2 sequences are MNHEY and SVGAGI. V lost 6 bases, J lost 7 bases, and 7 bases stayed unmatched. Here the CDR3 DNA reads TGTGCCAGCAGCGGACAGGGAGGAGGTGAAAAACTGTTTTTT. Translating it yields CASSGQGGGEKLFF.

Here the CDR3 reads CASSQDFNPFYGYTF. The CDR3 region has the DNA TGCGCCAGCAGCCAAGATTTCAACCCCTTCTATGGCTACACCTTC. The chain has TRBV4-1 and TRBJ1-2; no firm D call. CDR3 length: 15 amino acids. The V end was cut by 0 bases, the J end by 4 bases, with 12 bases between. Germline lookup yields CDR1 MGHRA and CDR2 YSYEKL.

The rearrangement joins TRBV28 to TRBJ1-1; TRBD1 agrees at 9 bases. CDR1 and CDR2 (germline): MDHEN, SYDVKM. The CDR3 has 16 residues. With V trimmed by 6 bases and J by 3 bases, 11 bases remained unmatched. As DNA, the CDR3 is TGTGCCAGCAGCACAGGGGGCTTGGGGACTGACACTGAAGCTTTCTTT. Translating it yields CASSTGGLGTDTEAFF.

The chain uses TRBV6-5 and TRBJ2-7; a weak D match, TRBD2 (5 bases). The CDR3 runs to 12 residues. Trimming took off 6 bases at V and 3 bases at J, with 9 bases between the two ends. Germline V gives CDR1 MNHEY, CDR2 SVGAGI. CDR3: CASRASSYEQYF. CDR3 sequence (DNA): TGTGCCAGCAGGGCTAGCAGCTACGAGCAGTACTTC.

The chain couples TRBV6-1 to TRBJ1-6; D possibly corresponds to TRBD1 (6 bases). Germline lookup yields CDR1 MNHNS and CDR2 SASEGT. This CDR3 has 15 residues. The V end was cut by 1 base, the J end by 4 bases, with 8 bases between. The CDR3 region is CASSEGRGYNSPLHF. CDR3 coding DNA: TGTGCCAGCAGTGAAGGCAGGGGATATAATTCACCCCTCCACTTT.

The J gene is TRBJ1-5, the V gene TRBV6-8; TRBD1 matches 8 bases. CDR3 length: 16 residues. Unmatched junction bases numbered 12, after V lost 5 bases and J lost 6 bases. CDR1 and CDR2 from the germline V gene are MNHGY and SAAAGT. CDR3 amino acids: CASSPPGQGPSQPQHF. The CDR3 DNA reads as TGTGCCAGCAGTCCCCCCGGACAGGGCCCTTCTCAGCCCCAGCATTTT.

This chain connects TRBV30 to TRBJ2-7, with D unclear. Germline V lookup: CDR1 GTSNPN, CDR2 SVGIG (reference sequence). This CDR3 is built from 12 residues. V was clipped by 2 bases and J by 2 bases, with 7 bases between them. This chain's CDR3 is CAWSTGPYEQYF. The CDR3 coding sequence is TGTGCCTGGAGTACGGGCCCCTACGAGCAGTACTTC.

This chain joins TRBV29-1 and TRBJ2-7; TRBD1 agrees at 7 bases. Per germline, CDR1 SQVTM and CDR2 ANQGSEA. V was clipped by 7 bases and J by 3 bases; unmatched bases: 3. The CDR3 runs 11 residues. Here the CDR3 reads CSGGQLYEQYF. The CDR3 nucleotides read TGCAGCGGGGGACAGCTCTACGAGCAGTACTTC.

The chain links TRBV5-1 to TRBJ2-7, with 8 bases identical to TRBD2. The CDR3 runs to 17 residues. Germline V lookup: CDR1 SGHRS, CDR2 YFSETQ. The junction had 11 bases not matched to a gene; V was cut back by 3 bases and J by 0 bases. The CDR3 region is CASSSISGGSSSYEQYF. The CDR3 nucleotides are TGCGCCAGCAGCTCCATAAGCGGGGGCTCAAGCTCCTACGAGCAGTACTTC. Full variable domain (outside the CDR3, taken from reference TRBV5-1 and TRBJ2-7): KAGVTQTPRYLIKTRGQQVTLSCSPISGHRSVSWYQQTPGQGLQFLFEYFSETQRNKGNFPGRFSGRQFSNSRSEMNVSTLELGDSALYLCASSSISGGSSSYEQYFGPGTRLTVT.

The chain has TRBV11-2 and TRBJ1-5, with a possible D match to TRBD1 (5 bases). The V end was cut by 5 bases, the J end by 0 bases, with 8 bases between. Germline V gene sequence: CDR1 SGHAT, CDR2 FQNNGV. CDR3 length: 14 residues. CDR3 DNA: TGTGCCAGCAGCCGGGGGGGTAGCAATCAGCCCCAGCATTTT. Its translation: CASSRGGSNQPQHF.

This sequence joins TRBV24-1 and TRBJ1-1; perhaps TRBD1 as D (5 bases). In germline, CDR1 is KGHDR, CDR2 SFDVKD. The germline V and J ends were trimmed by 5 bases and 1 base, with 13 bases remaining between them. The CDR3 totals 15 residues. CDR3 protein: CATSGVGTGNTEAFF. CDR3 DNA sequence: TGTGCCACCAGTGGAGTGGGGACGGGGAACACTGAAGCTTTCTTT.